The clone carrying this TCR beta chain was observed many times. The antigen is not known. The data are from a study of metastatic and nonmetastatic thyroid tumors. CDR1 SGHRS and CDR2 YFSETQ come from the germline V gene. This CDR3 comprises 19 residues. The V gene end was trimmed by 5 bases and the J gene end by 2 bases; junction bases not matched to a gene: 17. Study-wide results and caveats: Across blood and tumor, TCR beta diversity in malignant thyroid tumors was reportedly significantly higher than in benign nodules.

Authors' methods: The study took CDR3 differences across clinicopathological groups and made a distant-metastasis classifier for papillary thyroid cancer from them. TCRdb called clones again from the PCR reads with MiXCR. These V and J calls are TCRdb output, not the study's own analysis. The repertoire includes tens of thousands of clones, around 27% of them detected once, and approximately 10% sits in the top ten. All patients reached thyroid surgery having received no treatment beforehand. V gene TRBV5-1 combines with J gene TRBJ2-2; 8 bases fit TRBD2. The receptor's source is a male donor with papillary thyroid cancer or a benign thyroid nodule (not recorded which). Some clones in this sample may be carry-over from other donors' samples. Sequencing was done on a sample of blood. CDR3 loop: CASSFNVAGWPQNTGELFF. The CDR3 DNA is TGCGCCAGCAGTTTCAACGTAGCGGGATGGCCCCAAAACACCGGGGAGCTGTTTTTT.